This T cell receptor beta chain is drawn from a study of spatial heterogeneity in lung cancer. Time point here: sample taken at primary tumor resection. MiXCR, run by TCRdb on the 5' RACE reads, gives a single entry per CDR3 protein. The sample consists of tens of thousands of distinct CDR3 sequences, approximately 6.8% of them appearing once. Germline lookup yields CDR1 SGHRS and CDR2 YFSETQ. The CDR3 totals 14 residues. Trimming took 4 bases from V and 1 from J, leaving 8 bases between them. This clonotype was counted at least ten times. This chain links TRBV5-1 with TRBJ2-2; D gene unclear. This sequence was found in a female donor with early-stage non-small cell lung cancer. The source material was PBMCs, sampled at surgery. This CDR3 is CASSRNQNTGELFF. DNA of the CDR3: TGCGCCAGCAGCCGAAATCAGAACACCGGGGAGCTGTTTTTT.